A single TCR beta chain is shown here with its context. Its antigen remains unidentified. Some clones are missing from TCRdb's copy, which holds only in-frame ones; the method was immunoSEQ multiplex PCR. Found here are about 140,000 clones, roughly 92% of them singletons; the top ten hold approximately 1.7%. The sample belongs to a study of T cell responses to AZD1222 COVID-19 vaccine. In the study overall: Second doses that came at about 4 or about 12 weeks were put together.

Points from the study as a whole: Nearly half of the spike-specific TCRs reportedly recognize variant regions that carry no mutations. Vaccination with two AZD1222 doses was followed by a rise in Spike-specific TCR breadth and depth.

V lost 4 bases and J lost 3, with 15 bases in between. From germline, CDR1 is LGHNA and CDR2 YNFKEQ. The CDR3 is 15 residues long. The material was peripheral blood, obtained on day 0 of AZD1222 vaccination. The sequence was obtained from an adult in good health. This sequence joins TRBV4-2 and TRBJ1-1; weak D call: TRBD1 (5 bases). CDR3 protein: CASSPAGGGDTEAFF. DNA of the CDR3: TGTGCCAGCAGCCCCGCCGGGGGGGGTGACACTGAAGCTTTCTTT.